The source of this TCR beta chain is a study of blood T cell repertoires in COVID-19. Study context: Sites across the United States, Italy and Spain contributed samples from acute and convalescent COVID-19.

Original processing notes: For nucleated cells, counts were estimated from reference gene primer amplification. Produced via immunoSEQ multiplex PCR; TCRdb's table is partial and in-frame only. V, J and clone size were drawn from that table, and D and trimming were deduced from the DNA. Seen here are about 250,000 clones, 85% observed once, and the top ten hold 5.1%. V lost 0 bases and J lost 3; bases outside the gene matches: 4. This CDR3 comprises 16 residues. Germline V gene sequence: CDR1 SEHNR, CDR2 FQNEAQ (reference sequence). This receptor was obtained from a man aged 45-65 years with COVID-19, enrolled during active disease. Sequenced: peripheral blood. The rearrangement links TRBV7-9 to TRBJ1-2, with 10 bases lining up with TRBD1. The CDR3 loop is CASSLAGQGLDYGYTF. CDR3 sequence (DNA): TGTGCCAGCAGCTTAGCGGGACAGGGGTTGGACTATGGCTACACCTTC.